The 3 T cell receptor delta chains below all came from one sample that was sequenced in a study of gamma-delta T cells after stem cell transplantation. TCRdb reprocessed the RT-PCR reads using CATT. The data hold about 2,200 delta-chain clones, with 2.5% to 3.5% observed a single time. Sequenced input: gamma-delta T cells. Source of these receptors: a human donor. It is not recorded whose cells these are; they may come from a transplant donor.

The V call is TRDV2, the J call TRDJ1; TRDD3 agrees at 8 bases. The CDR3 runs 21 residues. V shed 2 bases, J shed 1 base, and the junction held 23 bases outside the gene matches. Germline V gene data show CDR1 as GEAIGNYY and CDR2 as EKD. The CDR3 here is CACDILSTGGDLKDATDKLIF. CDR3 bases: TGTGCCTGTGACATCCTCTCTACTGGGGGGGACCTTAAAGATGCCACCGATAAACTCATCTTT.

This clone was observed a few times. This could be a read error, since a much larger clone is one nucleotide away. The chain links TRDV2 to TRDJ2, with 8 positions matching TRDD3. The CDR3 consists of 14 residues. Germline CDR1 GEAIGNYY, CDR2 EKD. V lost 6 bases to trimming and J lost 10 bases; unmatched junction nucleotides: 12. CDR3 region: CACNKLGGREQLFF. In DNA form, the CDR3 reads TGTGCCTGTAACAAACTGGGGGGACGGGAACAACTCTTCTTT.

This clone came up a few times. This is likely an artifact of a read error, given a far larger clone one base away. V and J are TRDV2 and TRDJ1; 8 positions match TRDD3. The J segment lost 12 bases and the V segment lost 3 bases, leaving 11 bases of the junction unmatched. The CDR3 is 13 amino acids. Germline V gene sequence: CDR1 GEAIGNYY, CDR2 EKD. The CDR3 bases are TGTGCCTGTGACTCAATACTGGGGGGTACCGTCATCTTT. It translates to CACDSILGGTVIF.